Sequencing of this T cell receptor (beta chain) was carried out in a study of cytomegalovirus exposure and HLA in healthy donors. Across the study: Findings of an earlier analysis included around 100 million unique TCR beta sequences from 200 million or so T cells. Study-level results: When analyzed later, the rates of TCR association showed variation by HLA locus, with DRB1 the most and HLA-C the fewest. Both high specificity and high sensitivity reportedly marked the classifier's diagnosis of cytomegalovirus status. Researchers catalogued around 150 TCR beta chains as cytomegalovirus-associated.

In the PCR, 60 Vbeta and 13 Jbeta primers were used. Data came from immunoSEQ multiplex PCR; TCRdb stores just in-frame clones and leaves some out. The repertoire includes 110,000 to 150,000 clones, 77% of them detected once, and nearly 4% sits in the top ten. From germline, CDR1 is SNHLY and CDR2 FYNNEI. There are 15 residues in the CDR3. The V end lost 7 bases, the J end lost 3 bases, and 19 bases lay between the germline ends. Of note for this clone: The antigen is undetermined.

Sequencing was performed on PBMCs. V usage is TRBV2 and J usage is TRBJ2-7, with a possible D match to TRBD2 (6 bases). This TCR derives from a male donor in good health and CMV-seronegative. The CDR3 loop is CASKVLGTPNYEQYF. CDR3 DNA: TGTGCCAGCAAAGTGTTAGGGACTCCCAACTACGAGCAGTACTTC. Together with reference TRBV2 and TRBJ2-7, the CDR3 gives the full variable domain: EPEVTQTPSHQVTQMGQEVILRCVPISNHLYFYWYRQILGQKVEFLVSFYNNEISEKSEIFDDQFSVERPDGSNFTLKIRSTKLEDSAMYFCASKVLGTPNYEQYFGPGTRLTVT.